These 31 T cell receptor beta chains share one sample of origin, sequenced in a study of blood T cell repertoires in COVID-19 (dated by TCRdb to between 2020 and 2021). The library was built by means of the immunoSEQ multiplex PCR assay. TCRdb carries this immuneACCESS record with in-frame sequences only. Its versions omit some clonotypes, under half of them owing to an unresolved V gene in the studies checked, with the rest unexplained. The table for this sample lists hundreds of thousands of clones; about 88% of them were counted only once. Less than 15% of the sample is in the top ten clones. The sequenced sample was peripheral blood. All receptors derive from a woman aged 70-85 years with COVID-19, enrolled during active disease.

This sequence joins TRBV7-2 and TRBJ2-1, with 9 positions matching TRBD1. CDR3 length equals 14 residues. Germline assignment: CDR1 SGHTA and CDR2 FQGNSA. V trimming: 6 bases; J trimming: 7 bases; junction bases outside the gene matches: 7. The CDR3 sequence is CASRPGQGRNEQFF. The CDR3 DNA follows: TGTGCCAGCAGACCCGGACAGGGGCGGAATGAGCAGTTCTTC.

V gene TRBV7-6 combines with J gene TRBJ1-3, with TRBD1 matching over 9 bases. V lost 1 base to trimming and J lost 0 bases; unmatched junction nucleotides: 10. There are 19 residues in the CDR3. CDR1 SGHVS and CDR2 FNYEAQ come from the germline V gene. In DNA form, the CDR3 reads TGTGCCAGCAGCTTAGGAGTTGCGGGACAGGGAGCCTCTGGAAACACCATATATTTT. Translation gives CASSLGVAGQGASGNTIYF.

The chain is built from TRBV19 and TRBJ1-3; 7 bases fit TRBD1. The CDR3 sequence is 15 residues long. J lost 2 bases, V lost 1 base, and 2 bases had no gene match. CDR1 and CDR2 (germline): LNHDA, SQIVND (reference sequence). For the CDR3, the DNA is TGTGCCAGTAGTATAGTGACAGGGCCTGGAAACACCATATATTTT. This codes for CASSIVTGPGNTIYF.

This clone was counted a single time. The chain combines TRBV7-8 with TRBJ2-2; D is ambiguous. There are 12 residues in the CDR3. Germline CDR1 reads SGHVS; CDR2 reads FQNEAQ. Trimming took off 5 bases at V and 3 bases at J, with 4 bases between the two ends. CDR3 sequence reads: CASSPYTGELFF. The CDR3 DNA reads as TGTGCCAGCAGCCCGTACACCGGGGAGCTGTTTTTT.

CDR3 DNA: TGCGCCAGCAGTGAAAGAACTAGCGGGGGGGTCGAGACCCAGTACTTC. Its protein product is CASSERTSGGVETQYF. The V gene is TRBV10-1, the J gene TRBJ2-5; 13 bases align to TRBD2. The CDR3 is 16 residues long. CDR1 and CDR2 (germline): WNHNN, SYGVQD (reference sequence). With 3 bases clipped from V and 5 bases from J, the junction kept 6 bases outside the gene matches.

In DNA, the CDR3 is TGTGCCAGCAGCCCAAGACAGGGCCGGCTGTTTTTT. Its protein product is CASSPRQGRLFF. The rearrangement joins TRBV3-1 (or the pseudogene TRBV3-2) to TRBJ1-4; 7 bases agree with TRBD1. The CDR3 is 12 residues long. CDR1 is LGHDT and CDR2 is YNNKEL in the germline V gene (reference sequence). V shed 4 bases and J 14 bases; nucleotides not matched to a gene: 7.

The V gene is TRBV3-1 (or the pseudogene TRBV3-2), the J gene TRBJ1-3; D remains unclear. Trimming took off 0 bases at V and 0 bases at J, with 12 bases between the two ends. Per germline, CDR1 LGHDT and CDR2 YNNKEL (reference sequence). CDR3 length: 17 amino acids. The CDR3 DNA is TGTGCCAGCAGCCAAGATACTGGCGGAAGCTCTGGAAACACCATATATTTT. Protein: CASSQDTGGSSGNTIYF.

The gene calls are TRBV6-6 and TRBJ1-2, with 7 nucleotides matching TRBD1. J was trimmed by 7 bases and V by 8 bases; bases with no gene match: 4. The CDR3 is 11 amino acids. Germline V gene sequence: CDR1 MNHNY, CDR2 SVGAGI (reference sequence). CDR3 bases: TGTGCCAGCGGAACAGGGGTTGGCTACACCTTC. It codes for CASGTGVGYTF.

This clone was counted a single time. The chain combines TRBV3-1 (or the pseudogene TRBV3-2) with TRBJ1-1; D call uncertain. This CDR3 has 14 amino acids. CDR1 is LGHDT, CDR2 YNNKEL, per germline (reference sequence). The V and J ends lost 5 bases and 1 base respectively, with 11 bases between them. CDR3 region: CASSSPEGNTEAFF. The DNA for the CDR3 is TGTGCCAGCAGCTCACCCGAGGGGAACACTGAAGCTTTCTTT.

The chain uses TRBV5-1 and TRBJ1-3; 8 bases map to TRBD1. Germline CDR1 reads SGHRS; CDR2 reads YFSETQ. The V gene end was trimmed by 5 bases and the J gene end by 0 bases; junction bases not matched to a gene: 7. The CDR3 runs 16 residues. The CDR3 is CASSPDRGVSGNTIYF. CDR3 coding DNA: TGCGCCAGCAGTCCTGACAGGGGCGTCTCTGGAAACACCATATATTTT.

The chain joins TRBV29-1 to TRBJ2-2; tentatively, D is TRBD1 (6 bases). Per germline, CDR1 SQVTM and CDR2 ANQGSEA. CDR3 length: 14 amino acids. V lost 7 bases and J 5 bases, leaving 17 bases between the germline ends. The CDR3 loop is CSAPLGAWTGELFF. The CDR3 nucleotides are TGCAGCGCCCCGTTGGGGGCCTGGACCGGGGAGCTGTTTTTT.

The genes are TRBV6-2 or TRBV6-3 and TRBJ2-3, with D perhaps matching TRBD1 (6 bases). The CDR3 has 16 amino acids. V was clipped by 2 bases and J by 6 bases, with 18 bases between them. Germline CDR1 and CDR2: MNHEY and SVGEGT. CDR3 amino acids: CASSYRRGRSSDTQYF. The CDR3, as DNA: TGTGCCAGCAGTTACCGCAGGGGTAGGAGTTCGGATACGCAGTATTTT.

The chain couples TRBV27 to TRBJ1-4, with 10 nucleotides matching TRBD1. The junction had 5 bases not matched to a gene; V was cut back by 5 bases and J by 5 bases. Germline CDR1 reads MNHEY; CDR2 reads SMNVEV (reference sequence). This CDR3 spans 15 amino acids. The chain's CDR3 is CASSTRQGANEKLFF. The CDR3, as DNA: TGTGCCAGCAGTACACGACAGGGGGCGAATGAAAAACTGTTTTTT.

This clone came up once. The chain is built from TRBV11-2 and TRBJ2-5; 10 nucleotides match TRBD2. The J segment lost 1 base and the V segment lost 2 bases, leaving 10 bases of the junction unmatched. Germline V gives CDR1 SGHAT, CDR2 FQNNGV. There are 18 residues in the CDR3. The CDR3 DNA is TGTGCCAGCAGCTTAAACCCTAGCGGGGGCCCAGCCCAAGAGACCCAGTACTTC. Amino acids: CASSLNPSGGPAQETQYF.

This clone has a handful of counts. The V gene is TRBV18, the J gene TRBJ1-3; D gene ambiguous. CDR3 length: 15 residues. V was cut by 5 bases and J by 5 bases, with 16 bases left in between. Germline CDR1 reads KGHSH; CDR2 reads LQKENI. As DNA, the CDR3 is TGTGCCAGCTCAGGCGATACGGGGATAAGAAACACCATATATTTT. It yields the protein CASSGDTGIRNTIYF.

This chain joins TRBV7-2 and TRBJ1-4; 9 bases are shared with TRBD1. Trimming removed 5 bases from V and 4 bases from J; junction bases left unmatched: 5. The V gene's germline CDR1 is SGHTA and CDR2 FQGNSA. This CDR3 spans 15 amino acids. CDR3 DNA: TGTGCCAGCAGCCAGGGACAGGGTGGTAATGAAAAACTGTTTTTT. As protein: CASSQGQGGNEKLFF.

In DNA, the CDR3 is TGTGCCTGGAGTCAACGGACAGGGGGCCCCTATGGCTACACCTTC. Encoded protein: CAWSQRTGGPYGYTF. The chain carries TRBV30 and TRBJ1-2; TRBD1 aligns across 11 bases. CDR3 length equals 15 residues. Per the germline V gene, CDR1 is GTSNPN and CDR2 is SVGIG (reference sequence). After removal of 2 bases from V and 4 bases from J, the junction contained 6 bases not matched to a gene.

This clone has just a few counts. This chain uses TRBV19 with TRBJ1-2; 10 nucleotides agree with TRBD1. Trimming cost V 3 bases and J 3 bases; bases outside gene matches: 1. Germline lookup yields CDR1 LNHDA and CDR2 SQIVND (reference sequence). The CDR3 runs to 14 residues. CDR3 DNA sequence: TGTGCCAGTAGTATGACAGGGGGCGACTATGGCTACACCTTC. Its translation is CASSMTGGDYGYTF.

V usage is TRBV11-2 and J usage is TRBJ1-4; D unclear. Trimming stripped 1 base from V and 8 bases from J, with 11 bases between. CDR1 is SGHAT, CDR2 FQNNGV, per germline. The CDR3 is 14 amino acids. The CDR3 reads CASSLGPSGEKLFF. Here the CDR3 DNA reads TGTGCCAGCAGCTTAGGGCCGTCGGGAGAAAAACTGTTTTTT.

Comments on this clone: Different DNA sequences within this sample yield the same CDR3. The J gene is TRBJ2-7, the V gene TRBV5-1; D remains ambiguous. This CDR3 spans 14 amino acids. In germline, CDR1 is SGHRS, CDR2 YFSETQ. The V and J ends lost 0 bases and 1 base respectively, with 8 bases between them. The CDR3 nucleotides read TGCGCCAGCAGCTTGGCCAGAGGTTCCTACGAGCAGTACTTC. Encoded protein: CASSLARGSYEQYF.

V gene TRBV19 combines with J gene TRBJ1-3, with a weak D call TRBD1 (5 bases). The V end was cut by 2 bases, the J end by 2 bases, with 16 bases between. Per the germline V gene, CDR1 is LNHDA and CDR2 is SQIVND (reference sequence). CDR3 length: 17 residues. As DNA, the CDR3 is TGTGCCAGTAGTATAAGGGGCCGCGGAGTGACTGGAAACACCATATATTTT. Protein sequence: CASSIRGRGVTGNTIYF.

This chain joins TRBV24-1 and TRBJ2-1; 7 positions match TRBD2. CDR1 is KGHDR, CDR2 SFDVKD, per germline. CDR3 length: 14 amino acids. With V trimmed by 6 bases and J by 5 bases, 6 bases remained unmatched. CDR3 in amino acids: CATSRASGHNEQFF. In nucleotides, the CDR3 is TGTGCCACCAGTAGGGCTAGCGGACACAATGAGCAGTTCTTC.

The sample holds one count of this clone. The chain has TRBV28 and TRBJ2-7; 11 nucleotides agree with TRBD1. CDR1 is MDHEN, CDR2 SYDVKM, per germline. After removal of 4 bases from V and 9 bases from J, the junction contained 14 bases not matched to a gene. The length of the CDR3 is 16 residues. CDR3 sequence: CASSSPQGTGGTRQYF. CDR3 DNA: TGTGCCAGCAGTTCTCCCCAAGGGACAGGGGGAACTAGGCAGTACTTC.

The V call is TRBV5-8, the J call TRBJ1-1, with D possibly TRBD1 on 6 matching bases. The CDR3 runs 18 residues. V lost 8 bases and J 3 bases, leaving 29 bases between the germline ends. Per the germline V gene, CDR1 is SGHTS and CDR2 is YDEGEE. CDR3 amino acids: CASPQLFRDIPSHTEAFF. CDR3 sequence (DNA): TGTGCCAGTCCGCAGCTTTTTCGGGACATACCCTCGCACACTGAAGCTTTCTTT.

The V gene is TRBV5-6, the J gene TRBJ2-2; 14 bases are a match to TRBD2. The CDR3 consists of 18 residues. CDR1 is SGHDT and CDR2 is YYEEEE in the germline V gene. The ends lost 3 bases at V and 5 bases at J; junction bases unmatched: 9. DNA for the CDR3: TGTGCCAGCAGCTCCGCGACTAGCGGGGGGGCGGAGACCGGGGAGCTGTTTTTT. It is translated as CASSSATSGGAETGELFF.

The V and J genes are TRBV29-1 and TRBJ2-3; 10 bases match TRBD2. The CDR3 runs 16 residues. Unmatched junction bases numbered 11, after V lost 4 bases and J lost 4 bases. Germline CDR1 SQVTM, CDR2 ANQGSEA. CDR3 bases: TGCAGCGTTGTTGGGTTCAGCGGGGGGGCCGCAGATACGCAGTATTTT. It translates to CSVVGFSGGAADTQYF.

The rearrangement uses TRBV7-9 and TRBJ2-1, with TRBD1 as a possible D gene (7 bases). The CDR3 contains 17 residues. Trimming removed 5 bases at V and 0 bases at J, with 17 bases between. Looked up from germline, CDR1 is SEHNR and CDR2 is FQNEAQ (reference sequence). This CDR3 reads CASSPQQGRHSYNEQFF. The CDR3 coding sequence is TGTGCCAGCAGCCCTCAACAGGGGAGGCACTCCTACAATGAGCAGTTCTTC.

The rearrangement uses TRBV6-5 and TRBJ2-7, with 7 bases identical to TRBD2. CDR1 is MNHEY and CDR2 is SVGAGI in the germline V gene. The CDR3 has 12 residues. J gave up 3 bases and V 6 bases, and 2 bases lay outside the gene matches. This CDR3 reads CASSRDYYEQYF. Here the CDR3 DNA reads TGTGCCAGCAGCCGGGACTACTACGAGCAGTACTTC.

J is TRBJ2-7 and V is TRBV7-9; D possibly corresponds to TRBD1 (5 bases). CDR3 length equals 13 residues. In germline, CDR1 is SEHNR, CDR2 FQNEAQ (reference sequence). Trimming pared 5 bases from V and 3 bases from J, leaving 11 bases between. The CDR3, as DNA: TGTGCCAGCAGCCCCGGAAGGGGCTACGAGCAGTACTTC. Translated: CASSPGRGYEQYF.

This chain uses TRBV5-1 with TRBJ2-7; TRBD2 matches at 12 bases. The V gene's germline CDR1 is SGHRS and CDR2 YFSETQ. V trimming: 0 bases; J trimming: 4 bases; junction bases outside the gene matches: 2. The CDR3 covers 15 residues. CDR3 sequence (DNA): TGCGCCAGCAGCTTGGAACTAGCGGGGGGATACGAGCAGTACTTC. Residues: CASSLELAGGYEQYF.

V is TRBV10-2 and J is TRBJ1-1; D possibly corresponds to TRBD1 (6 bases). This CDR3 spans 14 amino acids. Germline V lookup: CDR1 WSHSY, CDR2 SAAADI. Trimming pared 4 bases from V and 1 base from J, leaving 10 bases between. CDR3 in amino acids: CASSVRGGNTEAFF. In DNA, the CDR3 is TGCGCCAGCAGTGTGAGGGGGGGGAACACTGAAGCTTTCTTT.